This T cell receptor (beta chain) was identified in a study of tumor and adjacent non-tumor tissue in lung cancer (dated by TCRdb to 2016 to 2019). Concerning the study at large: By cancer type, the cohort comprised 12 adenocarcinoma patients, a couple of squamous cell carcinoma patients and 1 small cell lung cancer patient. The study compared bulk TCRbeta repertoires between lung tumor tissue and matched distant non-tumor lung tissue from around 16 lung cancer patients. The 15 enrolled patients, of whom approximately 10 were men and 5 were women, were aged about 30 to 80 years and were diagnosed with TNM stage I to III disease. For each patient, one tumor sample and one normal lung sample were taken, giving approximately 29 paired specimens that underwent TCRbeta CDR3 sequencing. A total of fewer than 150 million productive TCRbeta reads were generated by sequencing, corresponding to an average of roughly 4 million reads per sample.

Libraries were made using multiplex PCR. The listed sequencing device is Illumina HiSeq 2500. Following protocols modified from ARM-PCR, the researchers constructed TCRbeta libraries through three rounds of nested PCR with primers (Table S4). Before sequencing, PCR products in the 200-500 bp range were cut out of the gel and cleaned up using the QIAquick gel extraction kit. As for how the authors treated the data: Trimmomatic was used to clean the reads, FLASH was used to merge the reads into complete CDR3 sequences, and MiTCR was used to assign the reads to V(D)J germline segments. VDJtools was used to compute clonal diversity as the inverse Simpson's index. In-frame sequences lacking a premature stop codon were counted as productive reads. TCRdb reworked the public reads: Q25 trimming with fastp, MiXCR clone assembly, productive beta chains retained. One record per CDR3 amino acid sequence lists the most common genes and DNA. TCRdb, not the authors, supplied the V and J calls. Within this sample are 90,000 to 110,000 distinct CDR3 sequences, with roughly 80% of them counted one time only. The top ten hold 30% to 45% of the sample.

CDR1 SGHKS and CDR2 YYEKEE are derived from the germline V gene (reference sequence). The CDR3 runs 18 amino acids, cysteine and phenylalanine included. Of the read, only the CDR3 DNA is kept; its 54 bases are in frame from base 1. As for this clonotype: The target of this receptor is not known. An end of the junction does not agree with germline; a read error may underlie this.

RNA was extracted from bulk unsorted tissue and checked for quality with a NanoDrop ND-1000 and an Agilent 2100. Donors were newly diagnosed lung cancer patients admitted for thoracic surgery in China between August and November 2014, without prior chemotherapy. Patients with previous radiotherapy or chemotherapy, or with another concurrent cancer, were excluded from the study. Surgical tissue pieces of about 1-2.3 cm3 were preserved in RNAlater solution and were kept at -80 degrees C until use. Overall study results and their limits: The top 100 clones made up a significantly larger cumulative share of the repertoire in normal lung than in tumor tissue. Peripheral blood was not sequenced, so blood TCRbeta repertoires were not examined in the lung cancer patients of the study. Tumor tissue showed significantly higher TCR diversity (inverse Simpson) than normal lung tissue, at around 460 vs 160 (P = 0.0075, Mann-Whitney U test). With only approximately 16 patients in the cohort, the authors noted that larger samples and more detailed clinical data are needed. Neither the sequencing platform nor unique molecular identifiers are mentioned in the methods. Younger patients had significantly higher TCR diversity, and higher tumor TCR diversity was associated with shorter overall and disease-free survival.

The clonotype originates from a woman aged 60-70 years with non-small cell lung cancer. The sequence joins TRBV5-5 to TRBJ2-3, with TRBD2 identical over 9 junction bases. Sequencing was done on a sample of lung tumor tissue. The DNA sequence reads TGTGCCAGCAGCTTGGCCTTAGTTAGCGGGAGTCTCACAGATACGCATTATTTC. Its protein is CASSLALVSGSLTDTHYF.